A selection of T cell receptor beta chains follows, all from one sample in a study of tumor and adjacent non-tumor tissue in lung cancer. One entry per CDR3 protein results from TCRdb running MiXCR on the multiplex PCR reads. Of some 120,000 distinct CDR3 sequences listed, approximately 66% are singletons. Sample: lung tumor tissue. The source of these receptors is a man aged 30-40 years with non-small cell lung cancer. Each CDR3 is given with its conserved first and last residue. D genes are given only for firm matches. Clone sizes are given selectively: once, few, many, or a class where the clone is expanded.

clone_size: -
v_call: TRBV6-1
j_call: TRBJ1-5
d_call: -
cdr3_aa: CATTGNNQPQHF
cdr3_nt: TGTGCCACCACGGGGAACAATCAGCCCCAGCATTTT

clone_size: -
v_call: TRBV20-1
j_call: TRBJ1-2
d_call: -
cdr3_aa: CSARDPSGANYGYTF
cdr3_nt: TGCAGTGCTAGAGATCCTTCGGGAGCTAACTATGGCTACACCTTC

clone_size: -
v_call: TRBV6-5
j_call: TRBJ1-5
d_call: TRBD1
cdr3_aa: CASRKPGTGHRDQPQHF
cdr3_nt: TGTGCCAGCCGAAAGCCCGGGACAGGGCATCGGGACCAGCCCCAGCATTTT

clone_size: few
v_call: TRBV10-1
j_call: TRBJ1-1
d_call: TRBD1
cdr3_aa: CVSRTGAFF
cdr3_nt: TGCGTCAGTAGGACAGGGGCTTTCTTT

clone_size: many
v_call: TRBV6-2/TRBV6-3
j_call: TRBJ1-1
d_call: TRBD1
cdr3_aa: CASSYDPDRVGNTEAFF
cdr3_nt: TGTGCCAGCAGTTACGACCCGGACAGGGTCGGTAACACTGAAGCTTTCTTT

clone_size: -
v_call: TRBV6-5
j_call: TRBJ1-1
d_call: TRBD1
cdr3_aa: CANRAGTGVLAEAFF
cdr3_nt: TGTGCCAACAGAGCCGGGACAGGGGTCTTGGCTGAAGCCTTCTTT

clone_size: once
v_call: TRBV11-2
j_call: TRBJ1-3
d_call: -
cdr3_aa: CASSHLRNRGNTIYF
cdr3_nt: TGTGCCAGTAGCCATCTCAGGAATCGTGGAAACACCATATATTTT

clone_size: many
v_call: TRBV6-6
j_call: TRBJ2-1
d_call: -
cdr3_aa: CASSTGTNEQFF
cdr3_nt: TGTGCCAGCAGCACGGGGACGAATGAGCAGTTCTTC

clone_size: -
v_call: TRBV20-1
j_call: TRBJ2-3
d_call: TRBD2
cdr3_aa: CSAHSPGTSGNTETQYF
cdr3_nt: TGCAGCGCTCACTCCCCCGGGACTAGCGGGAACACAGAAACGCAGTATTTT

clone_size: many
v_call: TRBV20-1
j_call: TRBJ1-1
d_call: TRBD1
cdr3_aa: CSAWDSRTLMNTEAFF
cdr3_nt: TGCAGTGCTTGGGACAGCCGTACTCTTATGAACACTGAAGCTTTCTTT

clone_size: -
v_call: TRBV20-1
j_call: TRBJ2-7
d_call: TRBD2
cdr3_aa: CSAKTAGGNEQYF
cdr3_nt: TGCAGTGCTAAAACAGCGGGGGGCAACGAGCAGTACTTC

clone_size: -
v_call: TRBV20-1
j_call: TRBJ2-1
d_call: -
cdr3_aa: CSARRPSSHFF
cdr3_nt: TGCAGTGCTAGACGGCCATCGAGTCACTTCTTC

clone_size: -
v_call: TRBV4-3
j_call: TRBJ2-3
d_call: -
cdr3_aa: CDNSQEGGAADTQYF
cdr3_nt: TGCGACAACAGCCAAGAGGGGGGGGCGGCAGATACGCAGTATTTT

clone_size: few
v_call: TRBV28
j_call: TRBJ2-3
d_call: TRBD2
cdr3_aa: CASSFSGSDTDTQYF
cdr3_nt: TGTGCCAGCAGTTTTAGCGGGTCCGATACAGATACGCAGTATTTT

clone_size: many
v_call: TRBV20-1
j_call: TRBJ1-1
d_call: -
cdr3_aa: CSAVGRFGTEAFF
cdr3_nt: TGCAGTGCGGTCGGAAGATTCGGGACTGAAGCTTTCTTT

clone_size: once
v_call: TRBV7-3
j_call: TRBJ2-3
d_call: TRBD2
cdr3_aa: CASSSGTSGGPDTQYF
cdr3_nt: TGTGCCAGCAGTTCCGGGACTAGCGGGGGGCCAGATACGCAGTATTTT

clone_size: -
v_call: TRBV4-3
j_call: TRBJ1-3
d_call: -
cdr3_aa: CASSVRPGSTIYF
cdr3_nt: TGCGCCAGCAGCGTCCGGCCTGGAAGCACCATATATTTT

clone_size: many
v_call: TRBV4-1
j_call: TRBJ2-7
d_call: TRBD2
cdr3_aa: CASSLVGLVYEQYF
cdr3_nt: TGCGCCAGCAGCCTTGTCGGACTAGTCTACGAGCAGTACTTC

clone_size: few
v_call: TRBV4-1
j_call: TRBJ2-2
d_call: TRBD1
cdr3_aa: CASSQNPDRDRWTGELFF
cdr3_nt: TGCGCCAGCAGCCAAAACCCAGACAGGGACCGTTGGACCGGGGAGCTGTTTTTT

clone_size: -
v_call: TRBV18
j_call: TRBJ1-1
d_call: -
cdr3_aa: CASSPILGVSDTEAFF
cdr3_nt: TGTGCCAGCTCACCAATATTGGGGGTATCGGACACTGAAGCTTTCTTT

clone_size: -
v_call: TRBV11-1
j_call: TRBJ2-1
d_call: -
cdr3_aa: CTSGLDYNEQFF
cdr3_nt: TGTACCAGCGGCCTCGACTACAATGAGCAGTTCTTC

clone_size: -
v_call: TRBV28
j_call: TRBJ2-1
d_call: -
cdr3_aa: CASSPSSSYNEQFF
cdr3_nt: TGTGCCAGCAGCCCATCGAGCTCCTACAATGAGCAGTTCTTC

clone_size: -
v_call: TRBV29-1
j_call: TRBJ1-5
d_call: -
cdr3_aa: CSVYKGGGFKQLQHF
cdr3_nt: TGCAGCGTCTATAAGGGGGGAGGTTTCAAACAGCTCCAGCATTTT

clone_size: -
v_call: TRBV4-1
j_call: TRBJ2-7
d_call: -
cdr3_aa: CASRLGGPGEQYF
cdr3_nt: TGCGCCAGCAGACTAGGTGGTCCGGGCGAGCAGTACTTC

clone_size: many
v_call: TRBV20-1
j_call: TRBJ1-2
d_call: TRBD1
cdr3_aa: CSTPGTANYGYTF
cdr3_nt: TGCAGCACTCCTGGGACAGCTAACTATGGCTACACCTTC

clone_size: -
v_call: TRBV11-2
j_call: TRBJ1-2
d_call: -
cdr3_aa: CASNLVEDSYGYTF
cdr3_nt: TGTGCCAGCAACTTAGTGGAAGACAGCTATGGCTACACCTTC

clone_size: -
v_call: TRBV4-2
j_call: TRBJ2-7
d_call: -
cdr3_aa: CVSSQVQASESSYEQYF
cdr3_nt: TGTGTCAGCAGCCAAGTACAAGCTAGCGAGAGCTCCTACGAGCAGTACTTC

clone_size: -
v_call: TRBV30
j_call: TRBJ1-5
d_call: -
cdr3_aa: CTWSVREGLPQHF
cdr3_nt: TGTACCTGGAGTGTACGGGAAGGGCTGCCCCAGCATTTT

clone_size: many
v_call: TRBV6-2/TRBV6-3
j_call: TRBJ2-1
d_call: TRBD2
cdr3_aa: CASLNGGASNEQFF
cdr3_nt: TGTGCCAGCTTAAACGGGGGGGCAAGTAATGAGCAGTTCTTC

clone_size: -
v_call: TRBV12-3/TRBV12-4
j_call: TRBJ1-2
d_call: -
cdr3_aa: CASSLGIGYTF
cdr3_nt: TGTGCCAGCAGTTTAGGGATTGGTTACACCTTC

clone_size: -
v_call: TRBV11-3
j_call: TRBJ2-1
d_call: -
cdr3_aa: CAISLGGVNEQFF
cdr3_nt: TGTGCCATCAGCTTAGGTGGGGTTAATGAGCAGTTCTTC

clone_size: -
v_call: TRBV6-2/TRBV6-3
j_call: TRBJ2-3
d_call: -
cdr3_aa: CASRADTPETQYF
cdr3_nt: TGTGCCAGCAGGGCGGATACGCCAGAAACGCAATATTTT

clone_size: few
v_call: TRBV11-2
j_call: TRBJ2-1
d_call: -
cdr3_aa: CTSSPTRAWSEQFF
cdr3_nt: TGTACCAGCAGCCCCACCCGGGCGTGGAGTGAGCAGTTCTTC

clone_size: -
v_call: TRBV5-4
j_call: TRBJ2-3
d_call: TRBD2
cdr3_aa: CASSLEAGRSTDTQYF
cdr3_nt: TGTGCCAGCAGCTTGGAGGCCGGGAGGAGCACAGATACGCAGTATTTT

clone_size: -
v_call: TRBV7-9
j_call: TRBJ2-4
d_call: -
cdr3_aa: CASSFVGSSNIQHF
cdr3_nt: TGTGCCAGCAGCTTTGTGGGCAGTTCGAACATTCAGCACTTC

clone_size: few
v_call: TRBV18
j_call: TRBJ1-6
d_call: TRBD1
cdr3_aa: CASSPRDSRNSPLHF
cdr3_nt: TGTGCCAGCTCACCACGGGACAGTAGAAATTCACCCCTCCACTTT

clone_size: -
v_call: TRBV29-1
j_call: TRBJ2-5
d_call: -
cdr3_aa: CSVEGQLGETQYF
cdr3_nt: TGCAGCGTTGAAGGGCAGTTGGGGGAGACCCAGTACTTC

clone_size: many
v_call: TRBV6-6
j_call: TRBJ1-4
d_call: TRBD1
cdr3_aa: CASRAGTDEKLFF
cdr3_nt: TGTGCCAGCCGAGCCGGGACAGATGAAAAACTGTTTTTT

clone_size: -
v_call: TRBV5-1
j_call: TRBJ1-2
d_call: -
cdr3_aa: CASSPRDNYGYTF
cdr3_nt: TGCGCCAGCAGCCCCCGGGACAACTATGGCTACACCTTC

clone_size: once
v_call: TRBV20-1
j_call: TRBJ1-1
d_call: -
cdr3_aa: CSAAGGVNIEAFF
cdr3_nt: TGCAGTGCTGCGGGGGGCGTGAACATTGAAGCTTTCTTT

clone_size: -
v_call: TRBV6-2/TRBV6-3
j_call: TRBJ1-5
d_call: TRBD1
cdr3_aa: CASSSGQGQRLRHF
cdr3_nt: TGTGCCAGCAGTTCCGGACAGGGCCAACGGCTCCGGCATTTT

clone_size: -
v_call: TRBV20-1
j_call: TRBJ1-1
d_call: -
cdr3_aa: CSARQLRQAFF
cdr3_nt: TGCAGTGCCAGACAGCTACGACAGGCTTTCTTT

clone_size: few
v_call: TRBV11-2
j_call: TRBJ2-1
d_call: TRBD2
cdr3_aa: CTSNLTLAGIDEQFF
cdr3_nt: TGTACCAGCAACTTAACCCTAGCGGGGATTGATGAGCAGTTCTTC

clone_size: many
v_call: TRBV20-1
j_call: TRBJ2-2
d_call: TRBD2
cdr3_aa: CSAYPSGFNTGELFF
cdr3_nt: TGCAGTGCTTATCCTAGCGGGTTCAACACCGGGGAGCTGTTTTTT

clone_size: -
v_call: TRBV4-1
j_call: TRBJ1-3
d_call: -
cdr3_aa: CASSQDPENGNTIYF
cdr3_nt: TGCGCCAGCAGCCAAGATCCCGAGAATGGAAACACCATATATTTT

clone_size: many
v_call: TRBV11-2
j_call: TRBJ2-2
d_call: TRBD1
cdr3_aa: CASSFGQANTGELFF
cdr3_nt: TGTGCCAGCAGCTTTGGACAGGCGAACACCGGGGAGCTGTTTTTT

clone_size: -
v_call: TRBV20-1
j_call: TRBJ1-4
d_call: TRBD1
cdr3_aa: CSAYRGGSREKLFF
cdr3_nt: TGCAGTGCTTACAGGGGCGGGAGTCGAGAAAAACTGTTTTTT

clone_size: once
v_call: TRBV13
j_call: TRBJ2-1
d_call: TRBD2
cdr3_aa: CASSRRRGEQFF
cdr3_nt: TGTGCCAGCAGCCGAAGGCGGGGGGAGCAGTTCTTC